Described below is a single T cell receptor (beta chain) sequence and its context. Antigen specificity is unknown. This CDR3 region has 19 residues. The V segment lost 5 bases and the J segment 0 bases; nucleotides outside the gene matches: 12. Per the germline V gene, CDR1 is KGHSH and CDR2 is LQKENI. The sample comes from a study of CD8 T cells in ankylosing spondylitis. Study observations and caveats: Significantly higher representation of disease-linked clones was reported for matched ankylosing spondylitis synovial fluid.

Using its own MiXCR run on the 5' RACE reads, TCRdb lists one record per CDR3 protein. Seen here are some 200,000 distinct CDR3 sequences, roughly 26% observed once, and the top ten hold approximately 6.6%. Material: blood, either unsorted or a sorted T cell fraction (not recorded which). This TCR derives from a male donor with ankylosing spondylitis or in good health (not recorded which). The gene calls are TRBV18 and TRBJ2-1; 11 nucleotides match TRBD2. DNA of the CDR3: TGTGCCAGCTCAATCCTAGCGGGAGGTTCCCTGAGCTCCTACAATGAGCAGTTCTTC. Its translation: CASSILAGGSLSSYNEQFF.